The present entry profiles one TCR beta chain with its context. Its antigen is still unknown. This sample stems from a study of beta chain features in type 1 diabetes. The CDR3 spans 16 residues. CDR1 and CDR2 from the germline V gene are SGHTA and FQGNSA. Trimming removed 3 bases at V and 6 bases at J, with 18 bases between. Notes on the study in general: Type 1 diabetes patients had TCRB CDR3s that were shorter (moderately but significantly so) in all four CD4+ subsets. PCR might favor shorter templates, equally in patients and controls. It was not settled here whether HLA type affects TCRB rearrangement. VDJ junctions sequenced from type 1 diabetes patients showed fewer insertions and more deletions.

Reverse transcription of all isolated RNA meant that expressed TCRB transcripts were sequenced. Sequencing was performed with immunoSEQ multiplex PCR; in TCRdb, only in-frame clones are kept and a portion is missing. The profile covers 390,000 or so clones, with about 15% appearing a single time and under 0.04% taken by the ten largest. The J gene is TRBJ2-1, the V gene TRBV7-2; D is unresolved. The sample was naive CD4+ T cells from blood. The clonotype was recovered from a young man in good health. The CDR3 sequence is CASSFIASSTPNEQFF. The CDR3 bases are TGTGCCAGCAGCTTTATCGCGAGTTCGACCCCCAATGAGCAGTTCTTC.